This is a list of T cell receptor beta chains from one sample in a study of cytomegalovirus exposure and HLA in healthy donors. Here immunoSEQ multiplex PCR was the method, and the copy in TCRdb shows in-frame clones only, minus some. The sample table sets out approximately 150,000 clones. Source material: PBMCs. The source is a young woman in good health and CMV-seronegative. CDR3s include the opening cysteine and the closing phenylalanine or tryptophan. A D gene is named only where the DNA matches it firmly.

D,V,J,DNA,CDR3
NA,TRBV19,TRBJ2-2,TGTGCCAGTAGGGCAGCGCAGAACACCGGGGAGCTGTTTTTT,CASRAAQNTGELFF
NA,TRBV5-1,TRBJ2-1,TGCGCCAGCAGCTTGGCGACCTTCACGACGCGGAATGAGCAGTTCTTC,CASSLATFTTRNEQFF
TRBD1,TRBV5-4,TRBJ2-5,TGTGCCAGCAGCTTCGGGGACAGGTCACGAGAGACTCAGTACTTC,CASSFGDRSRETQYF
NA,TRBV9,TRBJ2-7,TGTGCCAGCAGCCCCCATTGGGACACTACCTACGAGCAGTACTTC,CASSPHWDTTYEQYF
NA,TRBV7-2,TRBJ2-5,TGTGCCAGCAGCTTAGTCTCGGCGGGACAAGAGACCCAGTACTTC,CASSLVSAGQETQYF
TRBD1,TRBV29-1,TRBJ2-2,TGCAGCGTACCCAAACAGGGGGCGCAGAGGAACACCGGGGAGCTGTTTTTT,CSVPKQGAQRNTGELFF
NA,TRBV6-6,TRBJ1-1,TGTGCCAGCAATTCGGTCACTATGAACACTGAAGCTTTCTTT,CASNSVTMNTEAFF
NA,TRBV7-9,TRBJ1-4,TGTGCCAGCAGTCGGGAGAATGAAAAACTGTTTTTT,CASSRENEKLFF
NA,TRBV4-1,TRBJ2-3,TGCGCCAGCAGCCCCCTCACTGGTAGCGACACAGATACGCAGTATTTT,CASSPLTGSDTDTQYF
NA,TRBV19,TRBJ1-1,TGTGCCAGTAGTATAGCAGGGCCTGATGAAGCTTTCTTT,CASSIAGPDEAFF
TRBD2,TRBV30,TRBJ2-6,TGTGCCTGGAGTCGACTAGCGGGCCTCTCTGGGGCCAACGTCCTGACTTTC,CAWSRLAGLSGANVLTF
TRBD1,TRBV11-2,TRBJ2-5,TGTGCCAGCAGCCTCTACAGGGGGAGAGAGACCCAGTACTTC,CASSLYRGRETQYF